Each of the 28 T cell receptor beta chains below was sequenced from the same sample in a study of T cell repertoires in cytomegalovirus infection. No antigen has been identified for these receptors. In TCRdb, the reads were re-called with MiXCR into one record per CDR3 protein. Of some 560,000 distinct CDR3 sequences in the sample, around 40% were seen once. Sequencing was performed on cultured PBMCs, taken from culture after CMV antigen stimulation. These receptors all come from a human donor in good health (CMV status not recorded). Some clones in this sample may be carry-over from other donors' samples.

The chain employs TRBV7-2 and TRBJ2-1, with D maybe TRBD2 (6 bases). The CDR3 contains 14 residues. V dropped 3 bases and J dropped 2 bases, with 8 bases sitting between them. The germline CDR1 and CDR2 sequences are SGHTA and FQGNSA. CDR3 nucleotide sequence: TGTGCCAGCAGCTTGGGACTTCCCTACAATGAGCAGTTCTTC. Its translation: CASSLGLPYNEQFF. The variable domain in full, completed from reference TRBV7-2 and TRBJ2-1, reads GAGVSQSPSNKVTEKGKDVELRCDPISGHTALYWYRQSLGQGLEFLIYFQGNSAPDKSGLPSDRFSAERTGGSVSTLTIQRTQQEDSAVYLCASSLGLPYNEQFFGPGTRLTVL.

This rearrangement joins TRBV7-6 to TRBJ2-5; 9 nucleotides match TRBD2. This CDR3 comprises 14 residues. CDR1 is SGHVS and CDR2 is FNYEAQ in the germline V gene. V shed 3 bases and J 4 bases; nucleotides not matched to a gene: 3. CDR3 coding DNA: TGTGCCAGCAGCTTGGGACTAGCCCTAGAGACCCAGTACTTC. Amino acid sequence: CASSLGLALETQYF. The full variable domain, in which reference TRBV7-6 and TRBJ2-5 provide the parts outside the CDR3, is GAGVSQSPRYKVTKRGQDVALRCDPISGHVSLYWYRQALGQGPEFLTYFNYEAQQDKSGLPNDRFSAERPEGSISTLTIQRTEQRDSAMYRCASSLGLALETQYFGPGTRLLVL.

In DNA, the CDR3 is TGCGCCAGCAGTCACGGGGCTAGCGCGGTGAACGAGCAGTACTTC. It yields the protein CASSHGASAVNEQYF. The chain employs TRBV4-1 and TRBJ2-7; D is possibly TRBD2 (6 bases). There are 15 residues in the CDR3. Trimming took 6 bases from V and 5 from J, leaving 20 bases between them. Germline loops: CDR1 MGHRA, CDR2 YSYEKL.

This clonotype turned up a few times. The rearrangement joins TRBV27 to TRBJ1-6, with 8 positions matching TRBD1. Trimming took 9 bases from V and 9 from J; bases not matched to a gene: 4. Germline loops: CDR1 MNHEY, CDR2 SMNVEV (reference sequence). The CDR3 runs to 12 residues. The CDR3 region has the DNA TGTGCCAGTGGACAGGGAGTTTCACCCCTCCACTTT. Protein product: CASGQGVSPLHF.

V gene TRBV7-2 combines with J gene TRBJ1-3; D not resolved. The CDR3 contains 15 residues. Trimming removed 3 bases at V and 2 bases at J, with 11 bases between. The V gene's germline CDR1 is SGHTA and CDR2 FQGNSA. The CDR3 loop is CASSLGVGTGNTIYF. CDR3 DNA: TGTGCCAGCAGCTTGGGAGTAGGAACTGGAAACACCATATATTTT. The whole variable domain, filled in from reference TRBV7-2 and TRBJ1-3, reads GAGVSQSPSNKVTEKGKDVELRCDPISGHTALYWYRQSLGQGLEFLIYFQGNSAPDKSGLPSDRFSAERTGGSVSTLTIQRTQQEDSAVYLCASSLGVGTGNTIYFGEGSWLTVV.

There are a few counts of this clonotype. V is TRBV6-5 and J is TRBJ2-2; 12 nucleotides line up with TRBD2. The CDR3 sequence is 17 residues long. Germline values: CDR1 MNHEY, CDR2 SVGAGI. V shed 6 bases, J shed 1 base, and the junction held 6 bases outside the gene matches. CDR3 coding DNA: TGTGCCAGCAGCTCGACTAGCGGGGGCGTGAACACCGGGGAGCTGTTTTTT. It codes for CASSSTSGGVNTGELFF.

This clonotype was detected ten times or more. V usage is TRBV7-2 and J usage is TRBJ1-4; TRBD1 agrees at 8 bases. There are 14 residues in the CDR3. Germline V CDR1 and CDR2: SGHTA, FQGNSA. J lost 10 bases, V lost 5 bases, and 9 bases had no gene match. The CDR3 bases are TGTGCCAGCAGCCTGTCTCCAGGGGGCTCAAAACTGTTTTTT. Its translation: CASSLSPGGSKLFF.

The table lists this clonotype with a few counts. The gene calls are TRBV7-2 and TRBJ2-5, with 13 bases identical to TRBD2. The germline V gene encodes CDR1 SGHTA and CDR2 FQGNSA. Unmatched junction bases numbered 7, after V lost 5 bases and J lost 4 bases. This CDR3 has 16 amino acids. CDR3 protein: CASSPRTSGGAETQYF. The DNA for the CDR3 is TGTGCCAGCAGCCCAAGGACTAGCGGGGGAGCAGAGACCCAGTACTTC.

The chain joins TRBV6-1 to TRBJ2-1; D assignment may be TRBD1 or TRBD2 (6 bases each). The V gene lost 3 bases and the J gene lost 3 bases, with 21 bases spanning the gap. Per germline, CDR1 MNHNS and CDR2 SASEGT. The length of the CDR3 is 18 residues. The CDR3 coding sequence is TGTGCCAGCAGTGAGGCCGGGCCTAGGGGGGATAACTACAATGAGCAGTTCTTC. It encodes CASSEAGPRGDNYNEQFF.

This clonotype was counted a few times. The chain recombines TRBV5-1 with TRBJ2-1; D unclear. Per the germline V gene, CDR1 is SGHRS and CDR2 is YFSETQ. CDR3 length: 15 amino acids. Trimming shortened V by 0 bases and J by 0 bases, and 7 bases separated the two germline ends. The CDR3 nucleotides are TGCGCCAGCAGCTTGGAACAGCTCTCCTACAATGAGCAGTTCTTC. It translates to CASSLEQLSYNEQFF.

The chain couples TRBV9 to TRBJ2-1; the match to TRBD2 covers 7 bases. The junction had 17 bases not matched to a gene; V was cut back by 4 bases and J by 7 bases. Germline V gene data show CDR1 as SGDLS and CDR2 as YYNGEE. The CDR3 covers 17 residues. DNA for the CDR3: TGTGCCAGCAGCCCCGACGGGAGCACGGGAGGTTTGAATGAGCAGTTCTTC. It yields the protein CASSPDGSTGGLNEQFF.

The rearrangement joins TRBV19 to TRBJ1-2; no definite D call. Germline loops: CDR1 LNHDA, CDR2 SQIVND (reference sequence). V dropped 3 bases and J dropped 0 bases, with 8 bases sitting between them. CDR3 length: 14 residues. Here the CDR3 reads CASSIRRANYGYTF. CDR3 nucleotides: TGTGCCAGTAGTATCCGAAGAGCTAACTATGGCTACACCTTC.

This clonotype came up a few times. The chain recombines TRBV7-2 with TRBJ1-1, with no clear D. The CDR3 contains 14 residues. Trimming left V 0 bases short and J 5 bases short, with 10 bases between. The germline V gene has CDR1 SGHTA and CDR2 FQGNSA. CDR3 residues: CASSLAGRWTEAFF. DNA for the CDR3: TGTGCCAGCAGCTTAGCCGGTCGGTGGACTGAAGCTTTCTTT.

The chain couples TRBV7-8 to TRBJ1-1, with a tentative D call TRBD1 (6 bases). Germline V gene lookup returns CDR1 SGHVS and CDR2 FQNEAQ. This CDR3 contains 14 residues. Trimming removed 5 bases from V and 6 bases from J, with 16 bases in between. The CDR3 sequence: CASSREGQTSEAFF. DNA for the CDR3: TGTGCCAGCAGCCGCGAAGGACAGACTTCTGAAGCTTTCTTT.

This clonotype turned up a few times. V usage is TRBV20-1 and J usage is TRBJ2-1; tentative D call: TRBD2 (6 bases). Germline CDR1 and CDR2: DFQATT and SNEGSKA (reference sequence). Trimming stripped 4 bases from V and 4 bases from J, with 17 bases between. The CDR3 extends over 15 amino acids. The CDR3: CSATGLEGTYNEQFF. The CDR3 nucleotides read TGCAGTGCTACAGGGTTGGAGGGAACTTACAATGAGCAGTTCTTC.

This sequence joins TRBV11-2 and TRBJ1-3; D call uncertain. The CDR3 loop spans 15 amino acids. With 4 bases removed from V and 8 bases from J, the gap between germline ends came to 18 bases. Germline values: CDR1 SGHAT, CDR2 FQNNGV. This CDR3 reads CASSSPVGGTDTIYF. In nucleotides, the CDR3 is TGTGCCAGCAGCTCCCCGGTCGGAGGTACAGACACCATATATTTT.

The rearrangement uses TRBV7-9 and TRBJ2-7; the D gene is possibly TRBD2 (6 bases). The CDR3 spans 16 residues. V was cut by 5 bases and J by 2 bases, with 19 bases left in between. Germline CDR1 reads SEHNR; CDR2 reads FQNEAQ (reference sequence). The CDR3 loop is CASSPPTSLRTYEQYF. The DNA of the CDR3 is TGTGCCAGCAGCCCCCCCACTAGCTTACGAACCTACGAGCAGTACTTC.

CDR3 in DNA: TGTGCCAGCAGCGTAGGGATCCAATCCCAAGAGACCCAGTACTTC. It encodes CASSVGIQSQETQYF. The rearrangement uses TRBV9 and TRBJ2-5; D not resolved. Trimming stripped 0 bases from V and 1 base from J, with 10 bases between. CDR1 SGDLS and CDR2 YYNGEE come from the germline V gene. The CDR3 has 15 residues.

This clonotype showed up many times. The chain has TRBV7-2 and TRBJ2-3; TRBD1 matches at 7 bases. J was trimmed by 0 bases and V by 5 bases; bases with no gene match: 5. Looked up from germline, CDR1 is SGHTA and CDR2 is FQGNSA. The CDR3 has 15 residues. CDR3 nucleotide sequence: TGTGCCAGCAGCACCCGGGGACAGAGCACAGATACGCAGTATTTT. This codes for CASSTRGQSTDTQYF. Full variable domain (outside the CDR3, taken from reference TRBV7-2 and TRBJ2-3): GAGVSQSPSNKVTEKGKDVELRCDPISGHTALYWYRQSLGQGLEFLIYFQGNSAPDKSGLPSDRFSAERTGGSVSTLTIQRTQQEDSAVYLCASSTRGQSTDTQYFGPGTRLTVL.

In this sample, this clonotype turned up once. The chain links TRBV20-1 to TRBJ2-2; no reliable D call. The CDR3 extends over 12 amino acids. Germline V gene data show CDR1 as DFQATT and CDR2 as SNEGSKA (reference sequence). Trimming left V 6 bases short and J 4 bases short, with 9 bases between. CDR3 nucleotide sequence: TGCAGTGCCCCAGTCCCCACCGGGGAGCTGTTTTTT. Residues: CSAPVPTGELFF.

This clonotype was seen a single time. V usage is TRBV20-1 and J usage is TRBJ2-1; D could derive from TRBD1 or TRBD2 (5 bases each). V was pared by 2 bases and J by 4 bases, with 15 bases between. The CDR3 extends over 15 amino acids. Germline CDR1 DFQATT, CDR2 SNEGSKA (reference sequence). The CDR3 DNA follows: TGCAGTGCTAGATTTACACGGGGCATATACAATGAGCAGTTCTTC. This encodes CSARFTRGIYNEQFF.

V gene TRBV12-3 or TRBV12-4 combines with J gene TRBJ2-3; D is undetermined. This CDR3 region has 13 residues. Trimming pared 0 bases from V and 9 bases from J, leaving 10 bases between. CDR3 sequence (DNA): TGTGCCAGCAGTTTAGCCCCGGTCGGGACGCAGTATTTT. This sequence encodes CASSLAPVGTQYF.

In this sample, this clonotype turned up a few times. The chain employs TRBV6-5 and TRBJ1-1; 7 nucleotides align to TRBD1. The CDR3 is 15 residues long. The J segment lost 5 bases and the V segment lost 0 bases, leaving 6 bases of the junction unmatched. Per germline, CDR1 MNHEY and CDR2 SVGAGI. The CDR3 nucleotides read TGTGCCAGCAGTTACTCGATCGGCAGGGGGACTGAAGCTTTCTTT. Its protein is CASSYSIGRGTEAFF.

The table lists this clonotype with many counts. V usage is TRBV7-9 and J usage is TRBJ1-2, with 7 bases identical to TRBD1. The germline V gene encodes CDR1 SEHNR and CDR2 FQNEAQ (reference sequence). The CDR3 contains 15 residues. J gave up 4 bases and V 4 bases, and 9 bases lay outside the gene matches. CDR3 DNA: TGTGCCAGCAGCTCCACTTGGCCAGGGGGCTATGGCTACACCTTC. It translates to CASSSTWPGGYGYTF.

The rearrangement uses TRBV12-3 or TRBV12-4 and TRBJ1-1; D perhaps matches TRBD1 (6 bases). The CDR3 spans 13 residues. Trimming took 6 bases from V and 10 from J, leaving 18 bases between them. The DNA of the CDR3 is TGTGCCAGCAGCCCCGGGGGGGCTGGACGAGCTTTCTTT. Translating gives CASSPGGAGRAFF.

For the CDR3, the DNA is TGCGCCAGCAGCCAAGATTTTTCGTCGACCTACAATGAGCAGTTCTTC. Translating gives CASSQDFSSTYNEQFF. The chain has TRBV4-3 and TRBJ2-1; D is uncertain. Trimming took 0 bases from V and 2 from J, leaving 11 bases between them. Germline CDR1 is LGHNA and CDR2 is YSLEER. This CDR3 spans 16 amino acids.

In its sample, this clonotype was seen once. A much larger clone lies a single base off, so this may be a read error. DNA for the CDR3: TGTGCCAGCAGCTTAAGTGTCCGAATAGATACGCAGTATTTT. As protein: CASSLSVRIDTQYF. The V gene is TRBV7-2, the J gene TRBJ2-3; D call uncertain. CDR3 length equals 14 residues. The germline V gene has CDR1 SGHTA and CDR2 FQGNSA. With 2 bases removed from V and 5 bases from J, the gap between germline ends came to 11 bases.

This clonotype was seen a few times. The chain has TRBV24-1 and TRBJ2-1; 10 nucleotides match TRBD1. V shed 5 bases and J 6 bases; nucleotides not matched to a gene: 3. Germline V gives CDR1 KGHDR, CDR2 SFDVKD. This CDR3 contains 14 residues. The CDR3 region is CATSGDRGRNEQFF. The CDR3 coding sequence is TGTGCCACCAGTGGGGACAGGGGACGCAATGAGCAGTTCTTC.